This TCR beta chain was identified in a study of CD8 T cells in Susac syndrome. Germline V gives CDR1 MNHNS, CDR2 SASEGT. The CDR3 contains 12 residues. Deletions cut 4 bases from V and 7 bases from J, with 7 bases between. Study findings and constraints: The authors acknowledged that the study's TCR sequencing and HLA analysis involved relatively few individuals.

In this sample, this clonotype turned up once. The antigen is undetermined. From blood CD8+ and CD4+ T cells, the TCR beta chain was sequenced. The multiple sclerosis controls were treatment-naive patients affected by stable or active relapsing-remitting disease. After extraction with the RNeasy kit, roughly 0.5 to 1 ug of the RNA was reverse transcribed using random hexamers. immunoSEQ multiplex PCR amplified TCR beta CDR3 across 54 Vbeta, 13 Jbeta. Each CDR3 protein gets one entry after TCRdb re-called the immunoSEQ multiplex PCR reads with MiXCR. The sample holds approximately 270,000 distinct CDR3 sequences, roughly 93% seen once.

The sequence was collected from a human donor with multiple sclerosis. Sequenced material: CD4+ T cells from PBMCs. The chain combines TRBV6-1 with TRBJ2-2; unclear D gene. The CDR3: CASSARIGELFF. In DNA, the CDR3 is TGTGCCAGCAGTGCCAGAATCGGGGAGCTGTTTTTT.